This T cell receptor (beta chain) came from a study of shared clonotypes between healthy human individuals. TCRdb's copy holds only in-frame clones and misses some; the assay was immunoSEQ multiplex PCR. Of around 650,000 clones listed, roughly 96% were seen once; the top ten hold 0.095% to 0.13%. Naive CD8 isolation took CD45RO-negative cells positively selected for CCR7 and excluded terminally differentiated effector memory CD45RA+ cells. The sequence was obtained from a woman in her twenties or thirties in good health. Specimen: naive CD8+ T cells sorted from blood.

CDR3 residues: CASSEGQGEGGYTF. CDR3 coding DNA: TGTGCCAGCAGTGAGGGACAGGGAGAGGGGGGCTACACCTTC. This chain joins TRBV2 and TRBJ1-2; 9 positions agree with TRBD1. The germline V gene has CDR1 SNHLY and CDR2 FYNNEI. The CDR3 is 14 amino acids. V lost 3 bases, J lost 8 bases, and 7 bases stayed unmatched.